Included here is one T cell receptor beta chain sequence, with context. The TCR beta repertoire was assessed by survey-level immunoSEQ sequencing. TCRdb's copy holds only in-frame clones and misses some; the assay was immunoSEQ multiplex PCR. The data contain nearly 70,000 clones, about 94% of them seen just once; the ten biggest clones take up roughly 4%. Germline CDR1 is KGHSH and CDR2 is LQKENI. The V gene lost 3 bases and the J gene lost 4 bases, with 21 bases spanning the gap. CDR3 size: 17 residues. The V call is TRBV18, the J call TRBJ1-1, with TRBD1 as a possible D gene (5 bases). This receptor was taken from a middle-aged man with rheumatoid arthritis. Material: PBMCs. The CDR3 DNA is TGTGCCAGCTCACCTTCTACAAGCCTTCGGGGGAGCACTGAAGCTTTCTTT. It codes for CASSPSTSLRGSTEAFF.